This TCR beta chain was documented in a study of cytomegalovirus exposure and HLA in healthy donors. Study findings and constraints: In vitro work confirmed that three CMV-associated chains recognize CMV antigens.

The PCR had 60 Vbeta and 13 Jbeta primers. The data were produced by immunoSEQ multiplex PCR, yet TCRdb's version contains in-frame clones alone and is incomplete. The data show 100,000 to 150,000 clones, more than 75% seen once. Per germline, CDR1 SGHRS and CDR2 YFSETQ. With 0 bases removed from V and 1 base from J, the gap between germline ends came to 4 bases. The CDR3 contains 13 residues. In this sample, this clone turned up once. Its antigen is unknown. Other DNA variants within this sample encode the same CDR3. Input material: PBMCs. The source of this sequence is a male donor in good health and CMV-seronegative. This chain uses TRBV5-1 with TRBJ1-1; D uncertain. The CDR3 sequence: CASSLGGNTEAFF. CDR3 sequence (DNA): TGCGCCAGCAGCTTGGGAGGGAACACTGAAGCTTTCTTT.